The rows below give T cell receptor beta chains drawn from one sample of a study of OX40 agonist ivuxolimab in advanced cancers. The protocol was immunoSEQ multiplex PCR, while the TCRdb copy is restricted to in-frame clones and leaves out a portion. The data hold tens of thousands of clones, with around 90% observed a single time. This material consisted of CD4+ or CD8+ T cells sorted from blood, taken in a trial of the OX40 agonist ivuxolimab. Receptor source: an adult with an advanced solid tumor such as melanoma, head and neck, liver or kidney cancer. Each CDR3 is given with its conserved first and last residue. The D gene is left open where the match is weak. Not every row has a clone size; where given, it reads once, few, many or a size class.

d_gene: NA; v_gene: TRBV5-8; j_gene: TRBJ2-5; abundance: NA; CDR3aa: CASVFQGQRGETQYF; CDR3nt: TGTGCCAGCGTCTTTCAGGGACAACGGGGGGAGACCCAGTACTTC
d_gene: TRBD2; v_gene: TRBV5-6; j_gene: TRBJ2-1; abundance: NA; CDR3aa: CASSLAEGTSFNEQFF; CDR3nt: TGTGCCAGCAGCTTGGCCGAAGGGACTAGCTTCAATGAGCAGTTCTTC
d_gene: NA; v_gene: TRBV7-8; j_gene: TRBJ1-4; abundance: NA; CDR3aa: CASSPTVGRNKLFF; CDR3nt: TGTGCCAGCAGCCCCACGGTCGGGCGAAATAAACTGTTTTTT
d_gene: TRBD2; v_gene: TRBV30; j_gene: TRBJ2-1; abundance: NA; CDR3aa: CAWKAGGSYNEQFF; CDR3nt: TGTGCCTGGAAGGCGGGAGGGTCCTACAATGAGCAGTTCTTC
d_gene: TRBD1; v_gene: TRBV28; j_gene: TRBJ2-7; abundance: NA; CDR3aa: CASSRDRYEQYF; CDR3nt: TGTGCCAGCAGTAGGGACAGGTACGAGCAGTACTTC
d_gene: TRBD2; v_gene: TRBV12-5; j_gene: TRBJ2-5; abundance: NA; CDR3aa: CASAGGGDIQETQYF; CDR3nt: TGTGCTAGTGCCGGCGGGGGGGATATACAAGAGACCCAGTACTTC
d_gene: TRBD2; v_gene: TRBV7-2; j_gene: TRBJ2-3; abundance: NA; CDR3aa: CASSTGLAGYTDTQYF; CDR3nt: TGTGCCAGCAGCACGGGACTAGCGGGATACACAGATACGCAGTATTTT
d_gene: TRBD2; v_gene: TRBV28; j_gene: TRBJ2-7; abundance: NA; CDR3aa: CASSFPSGSTYEQYF; CDR3nt: TGTGCCAGCAGTTTTCCAAGCGGGAGCACCTACGAGCAGTACTTC
d_gene: NA; v_gene: TRBV19; j_gene: TRBJ1-1; abundance: few; CDR3aa: CASRPRGGGTEAFF; CDR3nt: TGTGCCAGTAGGCCGAGAGGCGGCGGCACTGAAGCTTTCTTT
d_gene: NA; v_gene: TRBV28; j_gene: TRBJ1-1; abundance: NA; CDR3aa: CASIASLVNTEAFF; CDR3nt: TGTGCCAGCATAGCCTCTTTGGTGAACACTGAAGCTTTCTTT
d_gene: NA; v_gene: TRBV18; j_gene: TRBJ1-1; abundance: NA; CDR3aa: CASSQAPDNTEAFF; CDR3nt: TGTGCCAGCTCTCAAGCCCCGGACAACACTGAAGCTTTCTTT
d_gene: NA; v_gene: TRBV11-3; j_gene: TRBJ1-1; abundance: NA; CDR3aa: CASSRSMNTEAFF; CDR3nt: TGTGCCAGCAGCCGATCTATGAACACTGAAGCTTTCTTT
d_gene: TRBD2; v_gene: TRBV29-1; j_gene: TRBJ2-2; abundance: NA; CDR3aa: CSVASGGSKVGELFF; CDR3nt: TGCAGCGTTGCCAGCGGCGGGAGTAAGGTCGGGGAGCTGTTTTTT
d_gene: NA; v_gene: TRBV4-1; j_gene: TRBJ2-7; abundance: NA; CDR3aa: CASSQNTGFGYEQYF; CDR3nt: TGCGCCAGCAGCCAAAATACAGGGTTTGGGTACGAGCAGTACTTC
d_gene: NA; v_gene: TRBV5-4; j_gene: TRBJ1-1; abundance: NA; CDR3aa: CASSLDRDTEAFF; CDR3nt: TGTGCCAGCAGCTTGGACAGAGACACTGAAGCTTTCTTT
d_gene: NA; v_gene: TRBV28; j_gene: TRBJ2-3; abundance: once; CDR3aa: CASSFEGLSTDTQYF; CDR3nt: TGTGCCAGCAGTTTTGAGGGATTAAGCACAGATACGCAGTATTTT
d_gene: NA; v_gene: TRBV14; j_gene: TRBJ1-2; abundance: NA; CDR3aa: CASSQDWLGYTF; CDR3nt: TGTGCCAGCAGCCAAGATTGGCTGGGCTACACCTTC
d_gene: NA; v_gene: TRBV6-5; j_gene: TRBJ2-1; abundance: NA; CDR3aa: CASSYSWGSYNEQFF; CDR3nt: TGTGCCAGCAGTTACTCTTGGGGCTCCTACAATGAGCAGTTCTTC
d_gene: TRBD1; v_gene: TRBV10-3; j_gene: TRBJ2-7; abundance: NA; CDR3aa: CAINPGQGAYEQYF; CDR3nt: TGTGCCATCAACCCGGGACAGGGGGCATACGAGCAGTACTTC
d_gene: TRBD2; v_gene: TRBV18; j_gene: TRBJ2-5; abundance: NA; CDR3aa: CASSFEPGGKTQYF; CDR3nt: TGTGCCAGCTCCTTCGAGCCGGGAGGGAAGACCCAGTACTTC
d_gene: NA; v_gene: TRBV15; j_gene: TRBJ2-7; abundance: NA; CDR3aa: CATSRDRTVGREQYF; CDR3nt: TGTGCCACCAGCAGAGATCGGACAGTCGGTCGAGAGCAGTACTTC
d_gene: NA; v_gene: TRBV4-2; j_gene: TRBJ1-5; abundance: once; CDR3aa: CASSQVPGVQSPQHF; CDR3nt: TGTGCCAGCAGCCAAGTCCCAGGGGTCCAATCGCCCCAGCATTTT
d_gene: NA; v_gene: TRBV2; j_gene: TRBJ2-7; abundance: NA; CDR3aa: CASGNSYEQYF; CDR3nt: TGTGCCAGCGGGAACTCCTACGAGCAGTACTTC
d_gene: NA; v_gene: TRBV19; j_gene: TRBJ1-2; abundance: NA; CDR3aa: CASSPGQTTYGYTF; CDR3nt: TGTGCCAGTAGTCCCGGACAGACGACTTATGGCTACACCTTC
d_gene: TRBD1; v_gene: TRBV29-1; j_gene: TRBJ2-7; abundance: once; CDR3aa: CSVEGWTGEGEQYF; CDR3nt: TGCAGCGTTGAAGGATGGACAGGGGAAGGCGAGCAGTACTTC
d_gene: NA; v_gene: TRBV19; j_gene: TRBJ2-2; abundance: NA; CDR3aa: CASSKSGNTGELFF; CDR3nt: TGTGCCAGTAGTAAATCAGGGAACACCGGGGAGCTGTTTTTT
d_gene: TRBD1; v_gene: TRBV7-3; j_gene: TRBJ2-3; abundance: NA; CDR3aa: CASSLTAGGSNTQYF; CDR3nt: TGTGCCAGCAGCTTAACAGCAGGGGGCTCAAATACGCAGTATTTT
d_gene: TRBD2; v_gene: TRBV7-2; j_gene: TRBJ2-5; abundance: NA; CDR3aa: CASSSGTSDRGETQYF; CDR3nt: TGTGCCAGCAGCTCGGGGACTAGCGACAGGGGAGAGACCCAGTACTTC
d_gene: NA; v_gene: TRBV6-1; j_gene: TRBJ1-5; abundance: NA; CDR3aa: CASSEEYGNQPQHF; CDR3nt: TGTGCCAGCAGTGAGGAATACGGCAATCAGCCCCAGCATTTT
d_gene: NA; v_gene: TRBV28; j_gene: TRBJ1-2; abundance: once; CDR3aa: CASNAGNYGYTF; CDR3nt: TGTGCCAGCAACGCGGGTAACTATGGCTACACCTTC
d_gene: NA; v_gene: TRBV19; j_gene: TRBJ1-2; abundance: NA; CDR3aa: CASSIDGAFNYGYTF; CDR3nt: TGTGCCAGTAGTATAGATGGCGCTTTCAACTATGGCTACACCTTC
d_gene: NA; v_gene: TRBV28; j_gene: TRBJ1-1; abundance: NA; CDR3aa: CASRLGGANTEAFF; CDR3nt: TGTGCCAGCCGCCTGGGGGGGGCGAACACTGAAGCTTTCTTT